One and the same sample provided the 22 T cell receptor beta chains below, sequenced in a study of monozygotic twins with inflammatory bowel disease. TCRdb reprocessed the 5' RACE reads and keeps a single row for each CDR3 protein, giving no DNA. Its table records roughly 200,000 distinct CDR3 sequences. The source material was blood. These receptors were collected from a human donor with ulcerative colitis or Crohn's disease, or a healthy co-twin of an affected twin (not recorded which).

J is TRBJ1-1 and V is TRBV25-1; there is no DNA to check the TCRdb D call of TRBD1. CDR1 and CDR2 (germline): MGHDK, SYGVNS. There are 16 residues in the CDR3. This CDR3 is CASSAYHTGGNTEAFF.

The rearrangement uses TRBV5-5 and TRBJ1-2; TCRdb outputs TRBD1, but without DNA this stays unchecked. Germline CDR1 SGHKS, CDR2 YYEKEE (reference sequence). The CDR3 is 18 residues long. This CDR3 reads CASSLRGQRGASNYGYTF.

The chain recombines TRBV5-6 with TRBJ1-1. The V gene's germline CDR1 is SGHDT and CDR2 YYEEEE. CDR3 size: 12 residues. The CDR3 reads CASSLSQGGAFF.

CDR3 sequence: CASSEGTGGFEKLFF. This chain links TRBV5-4 with TRBJ1-4; the TRBD1 assignment by TCRdb is unverifiable without DNA. CDR1 is SGHNT, CDR2 YYREEE, per germline (reference sequence). This CDR3 region has 15 residues.

V gene TRBV20-1 combines with J gene TRBJ1-2; as DNA is missing, the TRBD1 call by TCRdb cannot be tested. CDR3 length: 14 residues. The V gene's germline CDR1 is DFQATT and CDR2 SNEGSKA (reference sequence). The CDR3 reads CSARDPRGHHGYTF.

The chain employs TRBV24-1 and TRBJ2-7; the D gene TCRdb calls, TRBD2, cannot be checked with no DNA. This CDR3 comprises 16 residues. Germline CDR1 reads KGHDR; CDR2 reads SFDVKD. CDR3 amino acids: CARRGGTSGRAGEQYF.

CDR3 protein: CASSPDGTDTQYF. This chain connects TRBV5-1 to TRBJ2-3. This CDR3 contains 13 residues. CDR1 and CDR2 (germline): SGHRS, YFSETQ.

The chain links TRBV4-1 to TRBJ2-1. Germline loops: CDR1 MGHRA, CDR2 YSYEKL. This CDR3 has 15 amino acids. The CDR3 region is CASSHNPQVYNEQFF.

The CDR3 is CASRRGTGGAFF. The chain combines TRBV12-3 or TRBV12-4 with TRBJ1-1. The CDR3 totals 12 residues.

The V and J genes are TRBV20-1 and TRBJ2-3. The length of the CDR3 is 13 residues. Germline values: CDR1 DFQATT, CDR2 SNEGSKA (reference sequence). CDR3 loop: CSARGRRTDTQYF.

The CDR3 sequence: CASSPRTAGDGTEAFF. V usage is TRBV18 and J usage is TRBJ1-1; TCRdb proposes TRBD1, but this gene call is untestable without DNA. CDR3 length equals 16 residues. Germline CDR1 and CDR2: KGHSH and LQKENI.

The chain employs TRBV7-9 and TRBJ2-7; the TCRdb D gene call, TRBD1, has no DNA to confirm it. Germline-derived CDR1 and CDR2 are SEHNR and FQNEAQ (reference sequence). The CDR3 spans 16 residues. CDR3 sequence: CASSLDRGHPSYEQYF.

The genes are TRBV4-2 and TRBJ2-2. Germline values: CDR1 LGHNA, CDR2 YNFKEQ. This CDR3 has 16 amino acids. The CDR3 is CASSQGASGDTGELFF.

The V and J genes are TRBV20-1 and TRBJ2-7; lacking DNA, the TRBD1 call made by TCRdb goes unchecked. CDR1 and CDR2 from the germline V gene are DFQATT and SNEGSKA (reference sequence). The CDR3 is 14 amino acids. The CDR3 reads CSATSGTGDYEQYF.

The J gene is TRBJ2-7, the V gene TRBV7-9; TCRdb's assignment of TRBD1 cannot be checked, as there is no DNA. The CDR3 extends over 14 amino acids. Looked up from germline, CDR1 is SEHNR and CDR2 is FQNEAQ (reference sequence). The CDR3 is CDSSRGGGAYEQYF.

The chain uses TRBV7-2 and TRBJ2-7; TCRdb indicates TRBD1, and absent DNA this call remains unverified. The CDR3 has 15 residues. CDR1 is SGHTA and CDR2 is FQGNSA in the germline V gene. This CDR3 is CASSPWDRVGYEQYF.

The chain links TRBV24-1 to TRBJ2-5; the D call from TCRdb, TRBD1, cannot be confirmed without DNA. The CDR3 runs to 16 residues. CDR1 is KGHDR, CDR2 SFDVKD, per germline. The CDR3 spells CATSDNGLTGQETQYF.

The rearrangement uses TRBV7-9 and TRBJ2-7; TCRdb's D call, TRBD2, is unchecked because there is no DNA. The CDR3 contains 14 residues. Germline CDR1 SEHNR, CDR2 FQNEAQ (reference sequence). This CDR3 is CASSSTSGSYEQYF.

V gene TRBV5-5 combines with J gene TRBJ2-1; checking the TCRdb D call of TRBD1 is not possible without DNA. The CDR3 has 17 residues. Looked up from germline, CDR1 is SGHKS and CDR2 is YYEKEE (reference sequence). The CDR3 loop is CASSPTPGGAIYNEQFF.

The chain joins TRBV14 to TRBJ2-6; lacking DNA, the TRBD1 call made by TCRdb goes unchecked. The V gene's germline CDR1 is SGHDN and CDR2 FVKESK. The CDR3 length is 18 residues. CDR3 loop: CASSPLGQGSSGANVLTF.

CDR3 sequence reads: CASSLERTYGYTF. The chain links TRBV5-4 to TRBJ1-2. The CDR3 is made up of 13 amino acids. From germline, CDR1 is SGHNT and CDR2 YYREEE (reference sequence).

The chain joins TRBV6-6 to TRBJ2-3. CDR3 length: 11 residues. The V gene's germline CDR1 is MNHNY and CDR2 SVGAGI (reference sequence). The CDR3 here is CASSYPDTQYF.